One sample yielded the 22 T cell receptor beta chains listed below, sequenced in a study of T cell responses to AZD1222 COVID-19 vaccine. Profiled with immunoSEQ multiplex PCR; TCRdb holds only in-frame clones, not every one. This table holds roughly 150,000 clones, approximately 90% found once. The starting material was peripheral blood, obtained 28 days after the second AZD1222 dose. These receptors were collected from an adult who received the AZD1222 COVID-19 vaccine.

J is TRBJ1-1 and V is TRBV19; 7 bases fit TRBD1. This CDR3 is built from 14 residues. The V gene's germline CDR1 is LNHDA and CDR2 SQIVND (reference sequence). The ends lost 7 bases at V and 3 bases at J; junction bases unmatched: 8. The CDR3 loop is CASIRGRRDTEAFF. Written as DNA, the CDR3 is TGTGCCAGTATAAGGGGGCGCCGGGACACTGAAGCTTTCTTT. Full variable domain (outside the CDR3, taken from reference TRBV19 and TRBJ1-1): DGGITQSPKYLFRKEGQNVTLSCEQNLNHDAMYWYRQDPGQGLRLIYYSQIVNDFQKGDIAEGYSVSREKKESFPLTVTSAQKNPTAFYLCASIRGRRDTEAFFGQGTRLTVV.

The CDR3 region has the DNA TGTGCCAGCAGTTCCCTCAAGGGGTTCTATGGCTACACCTTC. Its translation: CASSSLKGFYGYTF. The chain uses TRBV6-2 or TRBV6-3 and TRBJ1-2, with TRBD1 as a possible D gene (5 bases). The V gene's germline CDR1 is MNHEY and CDR2 SVGEGT. The CDR3 has 14 residues. V was shortened by 4 bases and J by 4 bases, with 13 bases between the two germline ends.

This chain uses TRBV5-1 with TRBJ1-1; TRBD1 is a possible D gene (6 bases). The V gene lost 2 bases and the J gene lost 2 bases, with 10 bases spanning the gap. There are 14 residues in the CDR3. Germline V gene sequence: CDR1 SGHRS, CDR2 YFSETQ. The CDR3 protein is CASSLPGQNTEAFF. The CDR3 DNA reads as TGCGCCAGCAGCTTACCGGGACAAAACACTGAAGCTTTCTTT.

This chain connects TRBV9 to TRBJ2-3; perhaps TRBD1 as D (5 bases). The CDR3 sequence is 18 residues long. Trimming removed 0 bases from V and 2 bases from J, with 19 bases in between. Germline CDR1 and CDR2: SGDLS and YYNGEE. CDR3: CASSVAPQVVGPTDTQYF. CDR3 DNA sequence: TGTGCCAGCAGCGTAGCACCACAGGTGGTCGGGCCCACAGATACGCAGTATTTT.

The chain uses TRBV13 and TRBJ2-5, with 7 positions matching TRBD1. The V and J ends lost 6 bases and 2 bases, in that order; junction bases with no gene match: 6. Looked up from germline, CDR1 is PRHDT and CDR2 is FYEKMQ (reference sequence). The CDR3 covers 14 residues. DNA of the CDR3: TGTGCCAGCAGGCTAACAGGGGATCAAGAGACCCAGTACTTC. The encoded protein is CASRLTGDQETQYF.

V and J are TRBV7-9 and TRBJ2-7, with TRBD1 matching 7 bases. The V gene end was trimmed by 7 bases and the J gene end by 5 bases; junction bases not matched to a gene: 8. The CDR3 contains 13 residues. CDR1 and CDR2 from the germline V gene are SEHNR and FQNEAQ (reference sequence). Here the CDR3 reads CASIRAGGDEQYF. The CDR3 nucleotides are TGTGCCAGCATCCGGGCAGGGGGTGACGAGCAGTACTTC.

V usage is TRBV28 and J usage is TRBJ1-2; a possible D gene is TRBD1 (6 bases). CDR3 length: 12 residues. CDR1 is MDHEN and CDR2 is SYDVKM in the germline V gene. Deletions cut 8 bases from V and 8 bases from J, with 15 bases between. In DNA form, the CDR3 reads TGTGCCAGCGAAACAGGGACCTACGGCTACACCTTC. This gives the protein CASETGTYGYTF.

The chain uses TRBV13 and TRBJ1-6; TRBD1 might be the D (5 bases). V shed 2 bases and J shed 10 bases, with 18 bases lying between them. Germline V lookup: CDR1 PRHDT, CDR2 FYEKMQ (reference sequence). The CDR3 is 16 amino acids. CDR3 loop: CASSLRGRALGSPLHF. The DNA of the CDR3 is TGTGCCAGCAGCTTACGGGGCAGGGCCCTGGGATCACCCCTCCACTTT.

The V call is TRBV19, the J call TRBJ2-1; 9 bases line up with TRBD1. The V and J ends lost 3 bases and 2 bases, in that order; junction bases with no gene match: 11. The CDR3 contains 18 residues. Germline CDR1 is LNHDA and CDR2 is SQIVND (reference sequence). The CDR3 protein is CASSISGQGLMAYNEQFF. CDR3 DNA: TGTGCCAGTAGTATTTCGGGACAGGGTTTAATGGCCTACAATGAGCAGTTCTTC.

This clone was seen only a few times. The rearrangement links TRBV7-9 to TRBJ1-2; D is perhaps TRBD1 (6 bases). The V gene's germline CDR1 is SEHNR and CDR2 FQNEAQ (reference sequence). Trimming stripped 2 bases from V and 6 bases from J, with 13 bases between. The CDR3 is made up of 14 amino acids. The CDR3, as DNA: TGTGCCAGCAGCTTATCCACAGGGACGGATGGCTACACCTTC. Translation: CASSLSTGTDGYTF.

This sequence joins TRBV5-1 and TRBJ1-2, with 11 bases identical to TRBD1. Looked up from germline, CDR1 is SGHRS and CDR2 is YFSETQ. This CDR3 comprises 18 residues. V lost 1 base, J lost 2 bases, and 10 bases stayed unmatched. The CDR3 reads CASSLYWTGGAGNYGYTF. The CDR3 DNA reads as TGCGCCAGCAGCTTGTATTGGACAGGGGGCGCTGGGAACTATGGCTACACCTTC.

The chain links TRBV21-1 to TRBJ2-1; TRBD2 reflects the table's D call only, with no check against the DNA. TRBV21-1 represents a pseudogene. This CDR3 spans 18 amino acids. The CDR3 loop is CASSNLLARWRLTNEQFF. The CDR3 bases are TGTGCCAGCAGCAACTTACTGGCAAGGTGGCGACTGACCAATGAGCAGTTCTTC.

The CDR3 protein is CASSIEGTGVQPQHF. CDR3 bases: TGTGCCAGTAGTATCGAAGGGACAGGGGTTCAGCCCCAGCATTTT. V usage is TRBV19 and J usage is TRBJ1-5, with TRBD1 matching over 10 bases. The CDR3 contains 15 residues. Germline loops: CDR1 LNHDA, CDR2 SQIVND (reference sequence). Trimming took 3 bases from V and 6 from J; bases not matched to a gene: 5.

This sequence joins TRBV7-9 and TRBJ1-1, with a tentative D call TRBD1 (5 bases). The CDR3 runs to 13 residues. The germline gives CDR1 SEHNR, CDR2 FQNEAQ (reference sequence). Trimming stripped 1 base from V and 7 bases from J, with 10 bases between. The CDR3 spells CASSLEGPSEAFF. The DNA for the CDR3 is TGTGCCAGCAGCTTAGAGGGACCAAGTGAAGCTTTCTTT.

The V gene is TRBV9, the J gene TRBJ1-3, with D unclear. CDR1 is SGDLS and CDR2 is YYNGEE in the germline V gene. This CDR3 is 12 amino acids long. With 2 bases removed from V and 4 bases from J, the gap between germline ends came to 4 bases. CDR3: CASSVSGNTIYF. CDR3 nucleotide sequence: TGTGCCAGCAGCGTTTCCGGAAACACCATATATTTT. Filled out from reference TRBV9 and TRBJ1-3, the complete variable domain reads DSGVTQTPKHLITATGQRVTLRCSPRSGDLSVYWYQQSLDQGLQFLIQYYNGEERAKGNILERFSAQQFPDLHSELNLSSLELGDSALYFCASSVSGNTIYFGEGSWLTVV.

The DNA of the CDR3 is TGTGCCAGCAGCCCGGGGACAGGGGGCGATGAGCAGTTCTTC. This codes for CASSPGTGGDEQFF. This chain links TRBV9 with TRBJ2-1, with 12 bases aligning to TRBD1. The trim removed 4 bases at V and 8 bases at J, leaving 4 bases unmatched. Per the germline V gene, CDR1 is SGDLS and CDR2 is YYNGEE. The CDR3 is made up of 14 amino acids.

The chain links TRBV7-2 to TRBJ2-5; D possibly uses TRBD1 or TRBD2 (5 bases each). The CDR3 has 14 residues. Germline CDR1 reads SGHTA; CDR2 reads FQGNSA. The ends were cut back, 0 bases at V and 1 base at J, with 6 bases in the middle. For the CDR3, the DNA is TGTGCCAGCAGCTTAGCTGGGGGCCAAGAGACCCAGTACTTC. Protein product: CASSLAGGQETQYF.

The V call is TRBV7-2, the J call TRBJ2-7; TRBD2 matches at 12 bases. V trimming: 1 base; J trimming: 0 bases; junction bases outside the gene matches: 4. CDR3 length equals 17 residues. Germline CDR1 is SGHTA and CDR2 is FQGNSA. The CDR3 coding sequence is TGTGCCAGCAGCTTAGGGACTAGCGGGATGATCTCCTACGAGCAGTACTTC. It is translated as CASSLGTSGMISYEQYF.

V usage is TRBV5-6 and J usage is TRBJ2-1; no clear D gene. This CDR3 has 13 amino acids. CDR1 is SGHDT, CDR2 YYEEEE, per germline. Trimming cost V 0 bases and J 4 bases, with 5 bases left between them. CDR3 residues: CASSLGSYNEQFF. The CDR3 DNA is TGTGCCAGCAGCTTGGGTTCGTACAATGAGCAGTTCTTC. The full variable domain, its missing parts supplied by reference TRBV5-6 and TRBJ2-1, is DAGVTQSPTHLIKTRGQQVTLRCSPKSGHDTVSWYQQALGQGPQFIFQYYEEEERQRGNFPDRFSGHQFPNYSSELNVNALLLGDSALYLCASSLGSYNEQFFGPGTRLTVL.

The gene calls are TRBV3-1 (or the pseudogene TRBV3-2) and TRBJ1-1; perhaps TRBD1 as D (6 bases). Trimming took 3 bases from V and 8 from J, leaving 16 bases between them. This CDR3 has 14 amino acids. Germline V CDR1 and CDR2: LGHDT, YNNKEL (reference sequence). CDR3 sequence: CASSHRAPTGEAFF. The DNA of the CDR3 is TGTGCCAGCAGCCACCGGGCCCCAACAGGGGAAGCTTTCTTT.

This chain connects TRBV27 to TRBJ2-1; TRBD1 matches 7 bases. With V trimmed by 3 bases and J by 10 bases, 15 bases remained unmatched. The CDR3 sequence is 16 residues long. Germline V gene sequence: CDR1 MNHEY, CDR2 SMNVEV (reference sequence). This CDR3 is CASSFHVFKGAKEQFF. In DNA form, the CDR3 reads TGTGCCAGCAGTTTCCACGTTTTCAAGGGGGCTAAGGAGCAGTTCTTC.

V gene TRBV11-3 combines with J gene TRBJ2-2; D gene unclear. CDR3 length equals 13 residues. In germline, CDR1 is SGHNT, CDR2 YENEEA. Trimming pared 5 bases from V and 3 bases from J, leaving 7 bases between. DNA for the CDR3: TGTGCCAGCAGCCGAGGACACACCGGGGAGCTGTTTTTT. Residues: CASSRGHTGELFF. Looking up the rest from reference TRBV11-3 and TRBJ2-2 gives the full variable domain: EAGVVQSPRYKIIEKKQPVAFWCNPISGHNTLYWYLQNLGQGPELLIRYENEEAVDDSQLPKDRFSAERLKGVDSTLKIQPAELGDSAVYLCASSRGHTGELFFGEGSRLTVL.